Listed here are 30 T cell receptor beta chains from one sample, sequenced in a study of blood T cell repertoires in COVID-19. Assay: immunoSEQ multiplex PCR; the TCRdb copy retains only in-frame clones and omits some. The sample lists 95,000 to 150,000 clones, approximately 85% seen once, with 25% to 30% in the top ten. Sequenced: peripheral blood. These receptors all come from a woman older than 75 with acute or convalescent COVID-19.

The DNA for the CDR3 is TGCGCCAGCAGCCCCCTGGCGGCGGGTCTAGAACAGTACTTC. This translates into CASSPLAAGLEQYF. This chain uses TRBV5-1 with TRBJ2-7; D perhaps matches TRBD2 (5 bases). Trimming took 4 bases from V and 10 from J, leaving 21 bases between them. Germline values: CDR1 SGHRS, CDR2 YFSETQ. The CDR3 runs 14 residues. Using reference TRBV5-1 and TRBJ2-7 for the parts outside the CDR3, the full variable domain is KAGVTQTPRYLIKTRGQQVTLSCSPISGHRSVSWYQQTPGQGLQFLFEYFSETQRNKGNFPGRFSGRQFSNSRSEMNVSTLELGDSALYLCASSPLAAGLEQYFGPGTRLTVT.

This sequence joins TRBV19 and TRBJ1-2; D not resolved. Trimming took off 5 bases at V and 7 bases at J, with 8 bases between the two ends. The CDR3 has 11 amino acids. Germline loops: CDR1 LNHDA, CDR2 SQIVND (reference sequence). The CDR3 reads CASSPGIGYTF. CDR3 DNA: TGTGCCAGTAGTCCCGGGATTGGCTACACCTTC.

CDR3 sequence: CASRVRDRKETQYF. The CDR3 nucleotides read TGTGCCAGCAGAGTCCGGGACAGAAAAGAGACCCAGTACTTC. This chain joins TRBV13 and TRBJ2-5; 7 nucleotides agree with TRBD1. The trim removed 6 bases at V and 3 bases at J, leaving 7 bases unmatched. The CDR3 covers 14 residues. Germline CDR1 PRHDT, CDR2 FYEKMQ (reference sequence). Filled out from reference TRBV13 and TRBJ2-5, the complete variable domain reads AAGVIQSPRHLIKEKRETATLKCYPIPRHDTVYWYQQGPGQDPQFLISFYEKMQSDKGSIPDRFSAQQFSDYHSELNMSSLELGDSALYFCASRVRDRKETQYFGPGTRLLVL.

The gene calls are TRBV10-1 and TRBJ2-3; no definite D call. The CDR3 spans 15 residues. Trimming took off 6 bases at V and 1 base at J, with 14 bases between the two ends. Germline values: CDR1 WNHNN, CDR2 SYGVQD (reference sequence). The CDR3 reads CASSDRRHRTDTQYF. The CDR3 bases are TGCGCCAGCAGCGACCGGCGACATCGCACAGATACGCAGTATTTT.

The rearrangement joins TRBV6-5 to TRBJ2-5, with D perhaps matching TRBD1 (5 bases). The length of the CDR3 is 14 residues. Germline loops: CDR1 MNHEY, CDR2 SVGAGI. With 0 bases removed from V and 5 bases from J, the gap between germline ends came to 10 bases. The CDR3: CASSYSSGLETQYF. CDR3 bases: TGTGCCAGCAGTTACTCCTCAGGGTTGGAGACCCAGTACTTC.

The V gene is TRBV28, the J gene TRBJ2-1; 10 nucleotides agree with TRBD1. The CDR3 contains 14 residues. Germline loops: CDR1 MDHEN, CDR2 SYDVKM. Trimming at V came to 5 bases and at J to 8 bases, leaving 6 bases not matched to a gene. CDR3 residues: CASSRDRGRDEQFF. CDR3 sequence (DNA): TGTGCCAGCAGTCGGGACAGGGGTAGGGATGAGCAGTTCTTC.

This chain connects TRBV6-5 to TRBJ2-5, with 8 bases that match TRBD1. The CDR3 is 15 residues long. CDR1 and CDR2 from the germline V gene are MNHEY and SVGAGI. J lost 5 bases, V lost 5 bases, and 10 bases had no gene match. The CDR3: CASSRTGNLGETQYF. The DNA for the CDR3 is TGTGCCAGCAGTCGGACAGGGAATTTGGGTGAGACCCAGTACTTC.

This chain uses TRBV10-2 with TRBJ1-2; 8 positions agree with TRBD1. Per the germline V gene, CDR1 is WSHSY and CDR2 is SAAADI. This CDR3 has 16 residues. V trimming: 2 bases; J trimming: 5 bases; junction bases outside the gene matches: 10. In DNA form, the CDR3 reads TGCGCCAGCAGTGAGGGGACAGGACCCTCCCGATATGGCTACACCTTC. Amino acid sequence: CASSEGTGPSRYGYTF.

V and J are TRBV21-1 and TRBJ1-5; TRBD1, the D gene given by the table, was not confirmed from the DNA. TRBV21-1 is assigned pseudogene status. The CDR3 extends over 17 amino acids. CDR3 nucleotide sequence: TGTGCCAGCAGCGAATCGAACCCAGGGGATAGCAATCAGCCCCAGCATTTT. This translates into CASSESNPGDSNQPQHF.

The chain is built from TRBV7-2 and TRBJ1-2, with D hard to call. The V gene's germline CDR1 is SGHTA and CDR2 FQGNSA. The CDR3 is 13 amino acids. V was cut by 0 bases and J by 5 bases, with 7 bases left in between. The CDR3 protein is CASSLAPGYGYTF. The CDR3, as DNA: TGTGCCAGCAGCTTAGCTCCGGGGTATGGCTACACCTTC.

This chain uses TRBV5-1 with TRBJ1-6; D remains unclear. V was cut by 1 base and J by 8 bases, with 7 bases left in between. This CDR3 has 13 amino acids. CDR1 is SGHRS, CDR2 YFSETQ, per germline. This chain's CDR3 is CASSLKTDSPLHF. CDR3 DNA: TGCGCCAGCAGCTTGAAAACAGATTCACCCCTCCACTTT.

The chain is built from TRBV5-1 and TRBJ1-3, with no clear D. Germline V CDR1 and CDR2: SGHRS, YFSETQ. Trimming took off 7 bases at V and 0 bases at J, with 11 bases between the two ends. This CDR3 has 14 residues. For the CDR3, the DNA is TGCGCCAGCTCAGCGGGAAGCTCTGGAAACACCATATATTTT. It is translated as CASSAGSSGNTIYF. Full variable domain (outside the CDR3, taken from reference TRBV5-1 and TRBJ1-3): KAGVTQTPRYLIKTRGQQVTLSCSPISGHRSVSWYQQTPGQGLQFLFEYFSETQRNKGNFPGRFSGRQFSNSRSEMNVSTLELGDSALYLCASSAGSSGNTIYFGEGSWLTVV.

This chain joins TRBV5-4 and TRBJ1-5; maybe TRBD1 (5 bases). The CDR3 covers 14 residues. The germline V gene has CDR1 SGHNT and CDR2 YYREEE (reference sequence). V was pared by 3 bases and J by 6 bases, with 13 bases between. CDR3 nucleotides: TGTGCCAGCAGCTCGGGGGTGCGAGGTCAGCCCCAGCATTTT. This encodes CASSSGVRGQPQHF.

The chain carries TRBV5-1 and TRBJ1-2; D is undetermined. This CDR3 has 13 residues. Per the germline V gene, CDR1 is SGHRS and CDR2 is YFSETQ. Trimming removed 0 bases from V and 7 bases from J, with 10 bases in between. This chain's CDR3 is CASSLGAASGYTF. The CDR3 DNA reads as TGCGCCAGCAGCTTGGGCGCGGCTAGTGGCTACACCTTC.

The V gene is TRBV6-6, the J gene TRBJ1-1, with a weak D call TRBD1 (5 bases). The germline V gene has CDR1 MNHNY and CDR2 SVGAGI (reference sequence). The CDR3 runs 13 residues. Between the trimmed V and J ends, which lost 6 bases and 1 base, there was a span of 9 bases. This chain's CDR3 is CASSGQENTEAFF. CDR3 sequence (DNA): TGTGCCAGCAGCGGACAAGAGAACACTGAAGCTTTCTTT.

The CDR3 DNA is TGTGCCAGCAGCTCTGATAGCGGCGGTAACTATGGCTACACCTTC. The encoded protein is CASSSDSGGNYGYTF. The J gene is TRBJ1-2, the V gene TRBV5-4; no clear D gene. CDR3 length equals 15 residues. Between the trimmed V and J ends, which lost 3 bases and 1 base, there was a span of 13 bases. Germline-derived CDR1 and CDR2 are SGHNT and YYREEE (reference sequence).

The chain couples TRBV5-4 to TRBJ2-2; 9 bases align to TRBD2. This CDR3 has 16 amino acids. Germline V gene data show CDR1 as SGHNT and CDR2 as YYREEE (reference sequence). Trimming at V came to 5 bases and at J to 6 bases, leaving 11 bases not matched to a gene. The CDR3 loop is CASRTGGSGGPGELFF. Here the CDR3 DNA reads TGTGCCAGCAGGACTGGGGGTAGCGGGGGTCCCGGGGAGCTGTTTTTT.

Here the CDR3 DNA reads TGTGCCAGCAGGGACACGGCGGCTGGAAACACCATATATTTT. It yields the protein CASRDTAAGNTIYF. The V gene is TRBV3-1 (or the pseudogene TRBV3-2), the J gene TRBJ1-3; D may be TRBD1 (5 bases). Germline values: CDR1 LGHDT, CDR2 YNNKEL (reference sequence). V dropped 6 bases and J dropped 2 bases, with 11 bases sitting between them. The CDR3 is made up of 14 amino acids.

The chain is built from TRBV9 and TRBJ1-5; D gene uncertain. The CDR3 spans 13 residues. CDR1 and CDR2 from the germline V gene are SGDLS and YYNGEE. V was cut by 2 bases and J by 3 bases, with 6 bases left in between. The CDR3 sequence is CASSVDNNQPQHF. The CDR3, as DNA: TGTGCCAGCAGCGTCGACAACAATCAGCCCCAGCATTTT.

DNA of the CDR3: TGTGCCAGCAGCCCTACGGGTCGAGGAGACACTGAAGCTTTCTTT. Translating gives CASSPTGRGDTEAFF. This chain joins TRBV7-3 and TRBJ1-1; D call uncertain. Germline assignment: CDR1 SGHTA and CDR2 FQGTGA. The CDR3 extends over 15 amino acids. V shed 5 bases and J shed 3 bases, with 16 bases lying between them.

The rearrangement uses TRBV11-2 and TRBJ2-3, with 7 bases aligning to TRBD2. This CDR3 is built from 16 residues. The V gene end was trimmed by 3 bases and the J gene end by 3 bases; junction bases not matched to a gene: 9. Germline assignment: CDR1 SGHAT and CDR2 FQNNGV. CDR3 sequence: CASSFLRGGRTDTQYF. The CDR3 nucleotides are TGTGCCAGCAGCTTCCTCAGAGGCGGGAGAACAGATACGCAGTATTTT.

The rearrangement links TRBV5-1 to TRBJ1-2, with D unclear. V lost 5 bases, J lost 1 base, and 9 bases lay in between. This CDR3 is built from 13 residues. The germline V gene encodes CDR1 SGHRS and CDR2 YFSETQ. CDR3: CASSNTFNYGYTF. CDR3 coding DNA: TGCGCCAGCAGTAACACCTTTAACTATGGCTACACCTTC.

The rearrangement links TRBV28 to TRBJ2-1; the D gene is possibly TRBD2 (6 bases). The CDR3 totals 16 residues. From germline, CDR1 is MDHEN and CDR2 SYDVKM. V lost 4 bases, J lost 3 bases, and 16 bases lay in between. The CDR3 loop is CASSSRRGYHYNEQFF. Written as DNA, the CDR3 is TGTGCCAGCAGTTCCCGCCGGGGGTACCACTACAATGAGCAGTTCTTC.

This clone was observed a single time. V gene TRBV7-8 combines with J gene TRBJ2-7; TRBD2 agrees at 9 bases. The V segment lost 5 bases and the J segment 7 bases; nucleotides outside the gene matches: 3. This CDR3 is built from 12 residues. The V gene's germline CDR1 is SGHVS and CDR2 FQNEAQ. CDR3 region: CASSPLAGEQYV. As DNA, the CDR3 is TGTGCCAGCAGCCCCCTAGCGGGGGAGCAGTACGTC.

The V call is TRBV6-2 or TRBV6-3, the J call TRBJ1-6; D uncertain. Trimming stripped 1 base from V and 7 bases from J, with 14 bases between. The CDR3 is 16 residues long. Per the germline V gene, CDR1 is MNHEY and CDR2 is SVGEGT. The CDR3 protein is CASSYFGYLDNSPLHF. The DNA for the CDR3 is TGTGCCAGCAGTTACTTCGGATACCTAGACAATTCACCCCTCCACTTT.

The rearrangement uses TRBV29-1 and TRBJ1-1; D is uncertain. Trimming removed 3 bases from V and 0 bases from J, with 8 bases in between. The CDR3 sequence is 13 residues long. The V gene's germline CDR1 is SQVTM and CDR2 ANQGSEA. CDR3 in DNA: TGCAGCGTTGAGTTAGAAATGAACACTGAAGCTTTCTTT. Protein: CSVELEMNTEAFF.

The V gene is TRBV7-7, the J gene TRBJ2-1; TRBD2 aligns across 7 bases. The length of the CDR3 is 13 residues. Germline V gene sequence: CDR1 SSHAT, CDR2 FNYEAQ (reference sequence). The V segment lost 6 bases and the J segment 5 bases; nucleotides outside the gene matches: 4. The CDR3 bases are TGTGCCAGCAGTCCTAGCGGAGACAATGAGCAGTTCTTC. It specifies CASSPSGDNEQFF. Looking up the rest from reference TRBV7-7 and TRBJ2-1 gives the full variable domain: GAGVSQSPRYKVTKRGQDVTLRCDPISSHATLYWYQQALGQGPEFLTYFNYEAQPDKSGLPSDRFSAERPEGSISTLTIQRTEQRDSAMYRCASSPSGDNEQFFGPGTRLTVL.

The chain is built from TRBV13 and TRBJ1-2, with 8 bases identical to TRBD1. The CDR3 loop spans 14 amino acids. V dropped 0 bases and J dropped 3; count of bases not matched to a gene: 0. Germline CDR1 PRHDT, CDR2 FYEKMQ (reference sequence). The chain's CDR3 is CASSLGTGDYGYTF. The CDR3 region has the DNA TGTGCCAGCAGCTTAGGGACAGGGGACTATGGCTACACCTTC.

This clone has only a few counts. The chain combines TRBV6-6 with TRBJ2-5; 9 nucleotides line up with TRBD1. The CDR3 covers 16 residues. V lost 7 bases and J lost 5; bases outside the gene matches: 14. Germline V gene data show CDR1 as MNHNY and CDR2 as SVGAGI (reference sequence). The CDR3 loop reads CASIASQGALGETQYF. CDR3 DNA sequence: TGTGCCAGCATAGCCTCACAGGGGGCGCTGGGGGAGACCCAGTACTTC.

The chain employs TRBV19 and TRBJ2-7; TRBD1 is a possible D gene (6 bases). Trimming took off 6 bases at V and 6 bases at J, with 9 bases between the two ends. This CDR3 has 11 amino acids. CDR1 is LNHDA, CDR2 SQIVND, per germline (reference sequence). CDR3 sequence (DNA): TGTGCCAGTAGAACAGGGACCGAGCAGTACTTC. Protein sequence: CASRTGTEQYF.